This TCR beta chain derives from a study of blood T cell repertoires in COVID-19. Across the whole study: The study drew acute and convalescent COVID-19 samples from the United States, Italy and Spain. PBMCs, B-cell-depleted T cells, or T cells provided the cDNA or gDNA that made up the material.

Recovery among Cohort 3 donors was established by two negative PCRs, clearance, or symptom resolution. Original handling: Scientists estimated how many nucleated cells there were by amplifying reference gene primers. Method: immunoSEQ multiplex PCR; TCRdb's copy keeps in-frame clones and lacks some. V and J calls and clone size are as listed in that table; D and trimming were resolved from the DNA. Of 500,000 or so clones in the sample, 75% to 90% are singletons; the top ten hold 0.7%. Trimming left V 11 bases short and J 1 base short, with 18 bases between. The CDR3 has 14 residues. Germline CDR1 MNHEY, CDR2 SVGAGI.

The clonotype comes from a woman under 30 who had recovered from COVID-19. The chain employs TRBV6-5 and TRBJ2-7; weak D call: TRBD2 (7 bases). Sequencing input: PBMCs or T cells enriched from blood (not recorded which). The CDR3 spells CASLRGGLSYEQYF. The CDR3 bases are TGTGCCTCCCTGAGGGGGGGGCTTTCCTACGAGCAGTACTTC.